These T cell receptor beta chains were read from a single sample in a study of shared clonotypes between healthy human individuals. Clones were sequenced by immunoSEQ multiplex PCR, and TCRdb holds only the in-frame ones, with some missing. The top ten clones hold roughly 13% of a sample with approximately 500,000 clones, 65% to 85% of them seen once. Material: PBMCs. The receptors here all came from a middle-aged woman in good health. Some clones in this sample may be carry-over from other donors' samples. Both conserved end residues are part of each CDR3. A D gene is named only where the DNA matches it firmly. Not every row has a clone size; where given, it reads once, few, many or a size class.

size,J,D,V,DNA,CDR3
.,TRBJ2-1,TRBD2,TRBV28,TGTGCCAGCACCCCGGCAGGGACTAGCCGGCAGTTCTTC,CASTPAGTSRQFF
.,TRBJ1-5,.,TRBV4-3,TGCGCCAGCAGCCAAGGCCCCGGACAGCCCCAGCATTTT,CASSQGPGQPQHF
.,TRBJ1-5,.,TRBV29-1,TGCAGCGTTCAAGTAGGGGGTAGCAATCAGCCCCAGCATTTT,CSVQVGGSNQPQHF
.,TRBJ2-5,TRBD1,TRBV7-6,TGTGCCAGCAGCCCGGCAGGGGGAGTGCTGGAGACCCAGTACTTC,CASSPAGGVLETQYF
.,TRBJ1-3,.,TRBV18,TGTGCCAGCTCGCCGGACATTCGCTCTGGAAACACCATATATTTT,CASSPDIRSGNTIYF
.,TRBJ2-4,TRBD1,TRBV28,TGTGCCAGCAGTTTAAACAGGGGGGAAAACATTCAGTACTTC,CASSLNRGENIQYF
once,TRBJ2-1,.,TRBV28,TGTGCCAGCAGTCCACCGGGAGCCCACAATGAGCAGTTCTTC,CASSPPGAHNEQFF
.,TRBJ2-3,.,TRBV6-5,TGTGCCAGCAGTTACTCGGCCGGGATGGGCCCAGATACGCAGTATTTT,CASSYSAGMGPDTQYF
.,TRBJ1-6,.,TRBV28,TGTGCCAGCAGTGACACCGGGACACACGTTTCACCCCTCCACTTT,CASSDTGTHVSPLHF
.,TRBJ2-1,TRBD2,TRBV6-4,TGTGCCAGCAGGCCCCAGACTAGCGGGCCGTACAATGAGCAGTTCTTC,CASRPQTSGPYNEQFF
.,TRBJ2-7,TRBD2,TRBV18,TGTGCCAGCTCACCACCCCTAGCGGGAGCTCACGAGCAGTACTTC,CASSPPLAGAHEQYF
.,TRBJ2-1,.,TRBV7-6,TGTGCCAGCAGCTTGGGCAGCAATCCAGCACTAGAGCAGTTCTTC,CASSLGSNPALEQFF
.,TRBJ1-6,.,TRBV7-9,TGTGCCAGCAGCCCCGACGCAGGGGCCTCACCCCTCCACTTT,CASSPDAGASPLHF
.,TRBJ1-2,.,TRBV6-4,TGTGCCAGCAGTGAAGCATCGACCGGCGGGTATGGCTACACCTTC,CASSEASTGGYGYTF
.,TRBJ2-2,.,TRBV10-3,TGTGCCACCATCCAGGGTAGGGGCACCGGGGAGCTGTTTTTT,CATIQGRGTGELFF
.,TRBJ1-1,.,TRBV13,TGTGCCAGCAGCTTAGGGCCGAACACTGAAGCTTTCTTT,CASSLGPNTEAFF
many,TRBJ2-3,TRBD1,TRBV7-7,TGTGCTAGCAGTTCAGGGACAGCCGGCGGCACAGATACGCAGTATTTT,CASSSGTAGGTDTQYF
.,TRBJ1-1,.,TRBV18,TGTGCCAGCTCACCCCAGGGAGCGGGTTTGAACACTGAAGCTTTCTTT,CASSPQGAGLNTEAFF
.,TRBJ1-5,.,TRBV6-1,TGTGCCAGCAGTGAAGCGCACGGACAGCGCAATCAGCCCCAGCATTTT,CASSEAHGQRNQPQHF
.,TRBJ2-7,.,TRBV7-6,TGTGCCAGCAGCTTATCGCAGGTATACGAGCAGTACTTC,CASSLSQVYEQYF
.,TRBJ1-5,.,TRBV19,TGTGCCAGTATCCCGGCGGGGGCAACTAGCAATCAGCCCCAGCATTTT,CASIPAGATSNQPQHF
.,TRBJ1-5,.,TRBV19,TGTGCCAGTAGTATCCTTGGGCAGGTTAGCAATCAGCCCCAGCATTTT,CASSILGQVSNQPQHF
.,TRBJ2-1,.,TRBV6-5,TGTGCCAGCAGTGCAGGGCACCTCTCCTACAATGAGCAGTTCTTC,CASSAGHLSYNEQFF
.,TRBJ1-1,.,TRBV6-5,TGTGCCAGCAGTTGGACAGTTAGGGGCACTGAAGCTTTCTTT,CASSWTVRGTEAFF
.,TRBJ2-7,.,TRBV28,TGTGCCAGCAGTCCCCCCGGGGTGGGGCTCTACGAGCAGTACTTC,CASSPPGVGLYEQYF
.,TRBJ2-7,.,TRBV30,TGTGCCTGGAGACGGACAGCCTTAGCCAGCTCCTACGAGCAGTACTTC,CAWRRTALASSYEQYF
.,TRBJ2-2,.,TRBV7-9,TGTGCCAGCAGCTTAGTGGGGGGCGGCGTCGCCGGGGAGCTGTTTTTT,CASSLVGGGVAGELFF
.,TRBJ1-2,.,TRBV6-1,TGTGCCAGCAGTGTGACAGTTTCTAACTATGGCTACACCTTC,CASSVTVSNYGYTF
.,TRBJ2-3,TRBD2,TRBV5-4,TGTGCCAGCAGCCGAGAAGCGGGAGACGCAGATACGCAGTATTTT,CASSREAGDADTQYF
.,TRBJ2-7,TRBD1,TRBV27,TGTGCCAGCAGCCTCACTAGACAGGGAACGGGCGAGCAGTACTTC,CASSLTRQGTGEQYF
.,TRBJ2-5,TRBD2,TRBV30,TGTGCCTGGAGTGGACTAGCGGGATCTATCGAGACCCAGTACTTC,CAWSGLAGSIETQYF
.,TRBJ2-1,.,TRBV2,TGTGCCAGCAGTCCCCGACCAGGAGGGGCCAATGAGCAGTTCTTC,CASSPRPGGANEQFF
.,TRBJ2-7,.,TRBV5-4,TGTGCCAGCAGCGGAGTGCTAGCTTCTGACTACGAGCAGTACTTC,CASSGVLASDYEQYF
.,TRBJ2-1,.,TRBV11-1,TGTGCCAGCAGCTTAAATTTAGGGACCAATGAGCAGTTCTTC,CASSLNLGTNEQFF
.,TRBJ2-6,.,TRBV6-5,TGTGCCAGCAGTGGAATGACGGGGCAGTGGGACGTCCTGACTTTC,CASSGMTGQWDVLTF
.,TRBJ2-5,.,TRBV7-2,TGTGCCAGCAGCTCCGTGAGGGGGTTGGAGACCCAGTACTTC,CASSSVRGLETQYF
.,TRBJ2-7,.,TRBV10-1,TGCGCCAGTGGGACCCTCTACGAGCAGTACTTC,CASGTLYEQYF
few,TRBJ1-4,.,TRBV9,TGTGCCAGCAGCCGATGGCTTAATGAAAAACTGTTTTTT,CASSRWLNEKLFF
once,TRBJ1-2,.,TRBV27,TGTGCCAGCAGTTCGGGACTTCCAGCTAACTATGGCTACACCTTC,CASSSGLPANYGYTF
once,TRBJ1-1,.,TRBV5-1,TGCGCCAGCAGCCGGTGGGACCCCTCGGCCACTGAAGCTTTCTTT,CASSRWDPSATEAFF
few,TRBJ2-3,TRBD1,TRBV19,TGTGCCAGTAGTTTTGACAGGGGCTCCACAGATACGCAGTATTTT,CASSFDRGSTDTQYF
.,TRBJ2-2,.,TRBV19,TGTGCCAGTACCTATAGCGGCGCGAACACCGGGGAGCTGTTTTTT,CASTYSGANTGELFF
.,TRBJ1-5,.,TRBV30,TGTGCCTGGAGTGTTGATAGCAATCAGCCCCAGCATTTT,CAWSVDSNQPQHF